In this sample, the clone carrying this TCR beta chain turned up many times. The antigen is not known. Researchers barred patients who had uncontrolled infection, other autoimmune disease, pregnancy or lactation. Cells are PBMCs isolated from more than 8.5 ml of fresh blood. V dropped 7 bases and J dropped 0 bases, with 9 bases sitting between them. Germline V CDR1 and CDR2: SNHLY, FYNNEI. This CDR3 is 13 amino acids long. This record comes from a study of T cells in Graves' hyperthyroidism and ophthalmopathy. Study-level findings and limits: Blood samples included most of the expanded thyroid clonotypes exceeding 0.001.

TCR beta CDR3 region amplification was performed from RNA transcripts. The HTBI primer set served for first-round RT-PCR of the TCR CDR3. TCRdb redid the calling of the multiplex PCR reads with MiXCR, one entry per CDR3 protein. The data hold hundreds of thousands of distinct CDR3 sequences, with 38% observed a single time. This sequence was found in a man aged 18-30 years with Graves' hyperthyroidism. This sequence joins TRBV2 and TRBJ1-1; possible D gene TRBD1, 6 bases. The sequencing input was blood. CDR3 coding DNA: TGTGCCAGCAAGGGGGACATGAACACTGAAGCTTTCTTT. This sequence encodes CASKGDMNTEAFF.